What follows are 2 T cell receptor beta chains derived from one specimen sequenced in a study of blood T cell repertoires in COVID-19. This table comes from immunoSEQ multiplex PCR, and its TCRdb copy is limited to in-frame clones, with some not included. Counted here are about 46,000 clones, around 90% occurring once; the ten biggest clones make up 9.5% to 15%. Specimen: peripheral blood. The receptors were sampled from a human donor with active COVID-19. The donor label of this sample is uncertain.

There are a few counts of this clone. The chain recombines TRBV4-1 with TRBJ1-3; D ambiguous. The germline V and J ends were trimmed by 3 bases and 0 bases, with 6 bases remaining between them. The germline V gene encodes CDR1 MGHRA and CDR2 YSYEKL. The CDR3 consists of 14 residues. CDR3 nucleotides: TGCGCCAGCAGCCACCCTATCTCTGGAAACACCATATATTTT. Translated: CASSHPISGNTIYF.

By sample fraction, this clone is hyperexpanded. The chain links TRBV7-6 to TRBJ2-3, with 7 positions matching TRBD2. This CDR3 spans 15 amino acids. V lost 0 bases to trimming and J lost 1 base; unmatched junction nucleotides: 1. Germline CDR1 SGHVS, CDR2 FNYEAQ. The CDR3 loop reads CASSLATSRTDTQYF. The CDR3 DNA follows: TGTGCCAGCAGCTTAGCGACTAGCCGCACAGATACGCAGTATTTT.